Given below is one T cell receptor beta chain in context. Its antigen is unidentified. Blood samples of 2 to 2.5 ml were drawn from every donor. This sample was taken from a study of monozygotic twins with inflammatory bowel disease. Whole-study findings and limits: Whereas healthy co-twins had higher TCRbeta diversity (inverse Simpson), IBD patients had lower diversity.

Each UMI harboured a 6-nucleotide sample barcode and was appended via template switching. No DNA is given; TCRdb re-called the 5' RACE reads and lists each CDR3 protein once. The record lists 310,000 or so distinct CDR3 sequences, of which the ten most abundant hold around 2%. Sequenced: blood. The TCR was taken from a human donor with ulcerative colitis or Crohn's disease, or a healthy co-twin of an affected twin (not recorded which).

This chain's CDR3 is CASRIEAGIRSYEQYF. The V and J genes are TRBV6-1 and TRBJ2-7; the D gene TCRdb calls, TRBD2, cannot be checked with no DNA. The CDR3 loop spans 16 amino acids. CDR1 and CDR2 from the germline V gene are MNHNS and SASEGT.